This T cell receptor (beta chain) comes out of a study of control samples from healthy donors and cancer patients. Germline V CDR1 and CDR2: SGHNT, YENEEA. The CDR3 spans 14 residues. V lost 9 bases to trimming and J lost 4 bases; unmatched junction nucleotides: 6. Assay used: immunoSEQ multiplex PCR; TCRdb lists only in-frame clones, some missing. The sample carries over 150,000 clones, approximately 94% recorded once. This TCR came from a woman aged 18-30 years in good health. This chain links TRBV11-3 with TRBJ2-3, with 11 bases fitting TRBD2. The sample taken for sequencing was blood. The CDR3 bases are TGTGCCAGTAGCCAGGGACTAGCGGCAGATACGCAGTATTTT. This encodes CASSQGLAADTQYF.